A single T cell receptor beta chain is shown here with its context. Its antigen is not known. This entry belongs to a study of STAT3 mutations in large granular lymphocyte leukemia. General study results and limits: Every T-cell large granular lymphocyte leukemia patient had at least one immunodominant TCR beta clonotype.

The repertoire was sequenced with immunoSEQ multiplex PCR; TCRdb's copy has only in-frame clones and lacks some. The sample includes about 15,000 clones, approximately 85% of them seen just once. The CDR3 has 13 amino acids. V dropped 3 bases and J dropped 2 bases, with 7 bases sitting between them. Germline CDR1 and CDR2: KGHSH and LQKENI. V and J are TRBV18 and TRBJ1-1; D not resolved. The sample comprised peripheral blood mononuclear cells. The origin of this receptor is a man aged 50 to 60 with T-cell large granular lymphocyte leukemia. Some clones in this sample may be carry-over from other donors' samples. The CDR3 DNA reads as TGTGCCAGCTCACCTCGGAGTAACACTGAAGCTTTCTTT. This sequence encodes CASSPRSNTEAFF.